Sequencing of this T cell receptor (beta chain) was carried out in a study of CDR3 diversity in severe acne. Using its own MiXCR run on the PCR reads, TCRdb lists one record per CDR3 protein. The sample has more than 85,000 distinct CDR3 sequences; 45% to 55% are singletons. Trimming cost V 6 bases and J 4 bases, with 21 bases left between them. This CDR3 is 16 amino acids long. Germline CDR1 is MNHEY and CDR2 is SMNVEV (reference sequence). There are many counts of this clonotype. The TCR originated in a male donor in good health, serving as a control. The chain employs TRBV27 and TRBJ2-5, with D perhaps TRBD2 (6 bases). Sequenced material: blood. DNA for the CDR3: TGTGCCAGCAGGGGTGGGACTGCTCACCTACTAGAGACCCAGTACTTC. This gives the protein CASRGGTAHLLETQYF.